These 25 T cell receptor beta chains were sequenced from one sample in a study of blood T cell repertoires in COVID-19. Sequencing was performed with immunoSEQ multiplex PCR; in TCRdb, only in-frame clones are kept and a portion is missing. The sample records some 70,000 clones, 65% to 85% being singletons. The sample taken for sequencing was peripheral blood. The receptors here all came from a woman in her forties or fifties with acute or convalescent COVID-19.

The V and J genes are TRBV5-1 and TRBJ2-7, with TRBD2 matching over 10 bases. The length of the CDR3 is 17 residues. V was clipped by 0 bases and J by 4 bases; unmatched bases: 10. In germline, CDR1 is SGHRS, CDR2 YFSETQ. The CDR3 protein is CASSLAGTGTSAYEQYF. The CDR3 region has the DNA TGCGCCAGCAGCTTGGCGGGTACCGGGACTAGCGCTTACGAGCAGTACTTC.

This rearrangement joins TRBV7-2 to TRBJ2-1; 9 positions agree with TRBD2. The CDR3 is 17 residues long. The J segment lost 3 bases and the V segment lost 5 bases, leaving 11 bases of the junction unmatched. The germline gives CDR1 SGHTA, CDR2 FQGNSA. CDR3 protein: CASSPSPSGEFYNEQFF. Written as DNA, the CDR3 is TGTGCCAGCAGCCCTTCCCCTAGCGGGGAATTCTACAATGAGCAGTTCTTC.

This chain connects TRBV6-5 to TRBJ1-5, with D unclear. Trimming took 2 bases from V and 4 from J, leaving 6 bases between them. The CDR3 totals 13 residues. Looked up from germline, CDR1 is MNHEY and CDR2 is SVGAGI. CDR3 amino acids: CASSYPGNQPQHF. The DNA of the CDR3 is TGTGCCAGCAGTTACCCGGGGAATCAGCCCCAGCATTTT.

The DNA of the CDR3 is TGCAGCGGGGGGGCAGGGGAAGGAGGCTACACCTTC. Protein: CSGGAGEGGYTF. This rearrangement joins TRBV29-1 to TRBJ1-2; D might be TRBD1 (6 bases). Trimming left V 7 bases short and J 8 bases short, with 17 bases between. The CDR3 has 12 residues. In germline, CDR1 is SQVTM, CDR2 ANQGSEA.

This sequence joins TRBV19 and TRBJ2-7; 8 nucleotides agree with TRBD1. The V gene end was trimmed by 4 bases and the J gene end by 0 bases; junction bases not matched to a gene: 11. This CDR3 is built from 17 residues. Germline assignment: CDR1 LNHDA and CDR2 SQIVND (reference sequence). This chain's CDR3 is CASSTTATGDISYEQYF. The CDR3 DNA reads as TGTGCCAGTAGTACAACGGCGACAGGGGACATCTCCTACGAGCAGTACTTC.

This chain uses TRBV2 with TRBJ1-4; D remains unclear. The CDR3 loop spans 12 amino acids. The germline CDR1 and CDR2 sequences are SNHLY and FYNNEI. The V and J ends lost 11 bases and 7 bases respectively, with 14 bases between them. This CDR3 reads CASRSETEKLFF. The CDR3 nucleotides read TGTGCCTCTCGGAGTGAAACTGAAAAACTGTTTTTT.

The rearrangement uses TRBV27 and TRBJ2-3; D remains unclear. The ends were cut back, 6 bases at V and 1 base at J, with 8 bases in the middle. Looked up from germline, CDR1 is MNHEY and CDR2 is SMNVEV (reference sequence). The CDR3 contains 13 residues. The CDR3 here is CASRSSGTDTQYF. The DNA of the CDR3 is TGTGCCAGCAGATCGTCGGGCACAGATACGCAGTATTTT.

The rearrangement links TRBV10-3 to TRBJ1-1, with D possibly TRBD1 on 5 matching bases. The CDR3 contains 14 residues. Trimming removed 6 bases at V and 4 bases at J, with 15 bases between. Germline V CDR1 and CDR2: ENHRY, SYGVKD. CDR3 DNA: TGTGCCATCAGCCAGGCAGGGAAGAGCACTGAAGCTTTCTTT. This codes for CAISQAGKSTEAFF.

The table lists this clone with a few counts. The V gene is TRBV7-9, the J gene TRBJ1-2, with TRBD1 as a possible D gene (6 bases). The germline gives CDR1 SEHNR, CDR2 FQNEAQ (reference sequence). V was pared by 5 bases and J by 6 bases, with 13 bases between. The CDR3 loop spans 13 amino acids. CDR3 sequence: CASSPGGVDGYTF. The CDR3 DNA sequence: TGTGCCAGCAGCCCGGGGGGCGTGGATGGCTACACCTTC.

The V and J genes are TRBV12-3 or TRBV12-4 and TRBJ1-2; weak D call: TRBD1 (5 bases). With 5 bases removed from V and 12 bases from J, the gap between germline ends came to 19 bases. The CDR3 has 13 amino acids. The CDR3 coding sequence is TGTGCCAGCAGTCCTGCCGGGCAGGGCAGTCACACCTTC. It is translated as CASSPAGQGSHTF.

The CDR3 loop reads CASSLTPGGGTDTQYF. The CDR3, as DNA: TGTGCCAGCAGCTTAACTCCAGGGGGTGGCACAGATACGCAGTATTTT. The genes are TRBV7-2 and TRBJ2-3; the match to TRBD1 covers 7 bases. J lost 1 base, V lost 2 bases, and 6 bases had no gene match. CDR3 length: 16 amino acids. Germline V gives CDR1 SGHTA, CDR2 FQGNSA. The whole variable domain, remainder taken from reference TRBV7-2 and TRBJ2-3, is GAGVSQSPSNKVTEKGKDVELRCDPISGHTALYWYRQSLGQGLEFLIYFQGNSAPDKSGLPSDRFSAERTGGSVSTLTIQRTQQEDSAVYLCASSLTPGGGTDTQYFGPGTRLTVL.

This clone turned up a few times. The rearrangement joins TRBV6-2 or TRBV6-3 to TRBJ2-7, with D possibly being TRBD2 (6 bases). CDR1 is MNHEY and CDR2 is SVGEGT in the germline V gene. Trimming took 0 bases from V and 4 from J, leaving 16 bases between them. The CDR3 length is 16 residues. The CDR3 nucleotides read TGTGCCAGCAGTTACTCGGATCCGGACTACCATTACGAGCAGTACTTC. Residues: CASSYSDPDYHYEQYF.

CDR3 nucleotides: TGTGCCAGCAGCCAAACAGGGGTTTTGGGAAACACCATATATTTT. It codes for CASSQTGVLGNTIYF. The rearrangement links TRBV3-1 (or the pseudogene TRBV3-2) to TRBJ1-3, with 7 positions matching TRBD1. The CDR3 is 15 amino acids. J lost 4 bases, V lost 2 bases, and 5 bases had no gene match. Germline V gene data show CDR1 as LGHDT and CDR2 as YNNKEL (reference sequence).

V usage is TRBV6-1 and J usage is TRBJ2-3; maybe TRBD2 (5 bases). The CDR3 is made up of 16 amino acids. The germline CDR1 and CDR2 sequences are MNHNS and SASEGT. Trimming shortened V by 2 bases and J by 0 bases, and 12 bases separated the two germline ends. The DNA for the CDR3 is TGTGCCAGCAGTGAAAGGTTTGGCGGGAGCACAGATACGCAGTATTTT. As protein: CASSERFGGSTDTQYF.

The chain joins TRBV6-2 or TRBV6-3 to TRBJ2-1, with 16 bases fitting TRBD2. The germline V gene has CDR1 MNHEY and CDR2 SVGEGT. V gave up 5 bases and J gave up 7 bases; unmatched junction bases: 5. The CDR3 sequence is 16 residues long. The DNA of the CDR3 is TGTGCCAGCAGTGGGACTAGCGGGGGGGCCTTTAATGAGCAGTTCTTC. Amino acid sequence: CASSGTSGGAFNEQFF.

The CDR3 DNA is TGTGCCAGCAGTCCTGGACTAGCGGAGGGCACCGGGGAGCTGTTTTTT. Its translation is CASSPGLAEGTGELFF. The chain uses TRBV4-2 and TRBJ2-2; TRBD2 agrees at 10 bases. V shed 6 bases, J shed 4 bases, and the junction held 8 bases outside the gene matches. From germline, CDR1 is LGHNA and CDR2 YNFKEQ. The CDR3 length is 16 residues.

The chain combines TRBV5-6 with TRBJ1-1, with D hard to call. In germline, CDR1 is SGHDT, CDR2 YYEEEE. The CDR3 length is 12 residues. V was cut by 4 bases and J by 5 bases, with 9 bases left in between. The DNA of the CDR3 is TGTGCCAGCAGCCTAGTAAATACTGAAGCTTTCTTT. Translating it yields CASSLVNTEAFF.

About this clone: The identical CDR3 is also encoded by other nucleotide sequences in the sample. The genes are TRBV2 and TRBJ1-2, with D perhaps matching TRBD1 (5 bases). V lost 4 bases to trimming and J lost 4 bases, with 7 bases between them. This CDR3 contains 12 residues. Germline CDR1 SNHLY, CDR2 FYNNEI. CDR3 sequence (DNA): TGTGCCAGCAGTGGCCAGGGCTATGGCTACACCTTC. Translating it yields CASSGQGYGYTF.

This chain connects TRBV27 to TRBJ2-7; D possibly corresponds to TRBD2 (7 bases). Per germline, CDR1 MNHEY and CDR2 SMNVEV (reference sequence). V was cut by 6 bases and J by 3 bases, with 12 bases left in between. The CDR3 totals 13 residues. CDR3 loop: CASSRGGGYEQYF. CDR3 nucleotide sequence: TGTGCCAGCAGCCGGGGAGGGGGCTACGAGCAGTACTTC.

The V call is TRBV2, the J call TRBJ1-5; 12 bases are a match to TRBD1. Germline V gives CDR1 SNHLY, CDR2 FYNNEI. This CDR3 contains 17 residues. The V gene end was trimmed by 2 bases and the J gene end by 6 bases; junction bases not matched to a gene: 8. The CDR3 protein is CASSERSGQGASQPQHF. The CDR3 DNA reads TGTGCCAGCAGTGAAAGGTCGGGACAGGGGGCTAGTCAGCCCCAGCATTTT.

The chain combines TRBV28 with TRBJ2-1; D perhaps matches TRBD2 (6 bases). Trimming took 4 bases from V and 4 from J, leaving 17 bases between them. The CDR3 totals 16 residues. CDR1 is MDHEN, CDR2 SYDVKM, per germline. The CDR3 sequence is CASSSLEAAGYNEQFF. The CDR3 nucleotides read TGTGCCAGCAGTTCCCTAGAAGCGGCGGGGTACAATGAGCAGTTCTTC. Based on the CDR3 plus reference TRBV28 and TRBJ2-1, the full variable domain is DVKVTQSSRYLVKRTGEKVFLECVQDMDHENMFWYRQDPGLGLRLIYFSYDVKMKEKGDIPEGYSVSREKKERFSLILESASTNQTSMYLCASSSLEAAGYNEQFFGPGTRLTVL.

This sequence joins TRBV23-1 and TRBJ1-1; possible D gene TRBD1, 5 bases. Being an ORF, TRBV23-1 has a function that is uncertain. The CDR3 is 15 residues long. Trimming left V 2 bases short and J 10 bases short, with 20 bases between. The CDR3 DNA is TGCGCCAGCAGTCAAAGTGGACGCCACTCCGGGGGAGCTTTCTTT. Protein sequence: CASSQSGRHSGGAFF.

J is TRBJ2-1 and V is TRBV7-6; TRBD2 aligns across 11 bases. With 1 base clipped from V and 5 bases from J, the junction kept 1 base outside the gene matches. The CDR3 consists of 15 residues. Germline V gene data show CDR1 as SGHVS and CDR2 as FNYEAQ. CDR3 sequence: CASSLVAGGNNEQFF. For the CDR3, the DNA is TGTGCCAGCAGCTTAGTAGCGGGAGGGAACAATGAGCAGTTCTTC.

In nucleotides, the CDR3 is TGTGCCAGCAGCCTCAGTAGCCTAGCGTATGGCGGGGAGCTGTTTTTT. This sequence encodes CASSLSSLAYGGELFF. V gene TRBV7-7 combines with J gene TRBJ2-2; D is possibly TRBD2 (6 bases). Germline V lookup: CDR1 SSHAT, CDR2 FNYEAQ (reference sequence). Trimming pared 5 bases from V and 7 bases from J, leaving 20 bases between. The CDR3 extends over 16 amino acids.

The chain employs TRBV7-6 and TRBJ1-2; TRBD1 aligns across 9 bases. The V gene's germline CDR1 is SGHVS and CDR2 FNYEAQ. Trimming at V came to 4 bases and at J to 5 bases, leaving 8 bases not matched to a gene. The CDR3 consists of 15 residues. CDR3: CASSSTGGVGYGYTF. CDR3 bases: TGTGCCAGCAGCTCCACAGGGGGCGTAGGTTATGGCTACACCTTC. Supplemented by reference TRBV7-6 and TRBJ1-2, the full variable domain reads GAGVSQSPRYKVTKRGQDVALRCDPISGHVSLYWYRQALGQGPEFLTYFNYEAQQDKSGLPNDRFSAERPEGSISTLTIQRTEQRDSAMYRCASSSTGGVGYGYTFGSGTRLTVV.